The source of this TCR beta chain is a study of patients with pleural tuberculosis. The CDR3 loop spans 13 amino acids. The ends lost 7 bases at V and 7 bases at J; junction bases unmatched: 5. Germline values: CDR1 MNHEY, CDR2 SMNVEV (reference sequence). MiXCR, run by TCRdb on the reads, gives a single entry per CDR3 protein. The table records around 54,000 distinct CDR3 sequences, less than 9.5% of them present only once. There are many counts of this clonotype. This clonotype originated in a human donor with pleural tuberculosis. The V gene is TRBV27, the J gene TRBJ2-7; 12 bases are a match to TRBD1. The CDR3 here is CASKGQGAGEQYF. CDR3 bases: TGTGCCAGCAAGGGACAGGGGGCAGGGGAGCAGTACTTC.